This TCR beta chain was captured by sequencing in a study of PD-1 blockade in classical Hodgkin lymphoma. TCRdb keeps only in-frame clones here, not all; method: immunoSEQ multiplex PCR. The top ten hold about 2.6% of the sample, which has under 80,000 clones, about 94% seen once. Specified time point: newly diagnosed, previously untreated cHL patient sample. The sample taken for sequencing was peripheral blood mononuclear cells (PBMCs). The source of this sequence is a human donor with classical Hodgkin lymphoma.

In DNA form, the CDR3 reads TGTGCCAGCAGAACGCTACAGGGTAAGTACTTC. The encoded protein is CASRTLQGKYF. J is TRBJ2-7 and V is TRBV6-6; D is perhaps TRBD1 (6 bases). This CDR3 contains 11 residues. Trimming shortened V by 6 bases and J by 11 bases, and 14 bases separated the two germline ends. In germline, CDR1 is MNHNY, CDR2 SVGAGI (reference sequence).